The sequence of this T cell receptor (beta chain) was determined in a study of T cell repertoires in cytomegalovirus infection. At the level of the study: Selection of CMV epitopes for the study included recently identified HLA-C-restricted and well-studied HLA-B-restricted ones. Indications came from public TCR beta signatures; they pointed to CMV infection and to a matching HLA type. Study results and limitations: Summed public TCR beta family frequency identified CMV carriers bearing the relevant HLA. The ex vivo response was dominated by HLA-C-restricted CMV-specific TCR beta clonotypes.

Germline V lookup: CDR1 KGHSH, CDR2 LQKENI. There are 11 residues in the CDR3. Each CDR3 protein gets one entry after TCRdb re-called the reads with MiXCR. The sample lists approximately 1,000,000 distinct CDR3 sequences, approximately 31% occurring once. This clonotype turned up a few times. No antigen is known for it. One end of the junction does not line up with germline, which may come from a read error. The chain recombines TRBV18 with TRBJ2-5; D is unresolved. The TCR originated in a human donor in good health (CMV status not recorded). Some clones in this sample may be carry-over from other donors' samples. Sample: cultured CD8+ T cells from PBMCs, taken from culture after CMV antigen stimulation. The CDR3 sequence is CASSSQGTQYF. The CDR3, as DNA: TGTGCCAGCTCATCACAAGGGACCCAGTACTTC. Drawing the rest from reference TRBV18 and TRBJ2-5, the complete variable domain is NAGVMQNPRHLVRRRGQEARLRCSPMKGHSHVYWYRQLPEEGLKFMVYLQKENIIDESGMPKERFSAEFPKEGPSILRIQQVVRGDSAAYFCASSSQGTQYFGPGTRLLVL.